This section outlines one TCR beta chain sequence together with its context. Methods used by the authors: Researchers report that nucleated cell counts were estimated from reference gene primer amplification. Produced via immunoSEQ multiplex PCR; TCRdb's table is partial and in-frame only. V and J calls and clone size are copied from that table; D and trimming were computed from the DNA. The sample includes about 68,000 clones, roughly 80% of them seen just once. The sample is drawn from a study of blood T cell repertoires in COVID-19. Across the whole study: PBMCs, B-cell-depleted T cells, or T cells were the source of the cDNA or gDNA that made up the material.

Trimming removed 3 bases from V and 8 bases from J; junction bases left unmatched: 9. The germline CDR1 and CDR2 sequences are KGHDR and SFDVKD. This CDR3 is 17 amino acids long. The TCR was taken from a woman between 50 and 59 years old with acute or convalescent COVID-19. This rearrangement joins TRBV24-1 to TRBJ2-1; 13 nucleotides match TRBD2. Sequenced: peripheral blood. Here the CDR3 reads CATSDPGLAGVGDEQFF. The CDR3 DNA reads as TGTGCCACCAGTGATCCCGGACTAGCGGGAGTTGGGGATGAGCAGTTCTTC.